Each of the 14 T cell receptor beta chains below was sequenced from the same sample in a study of shared clonotypes between healthy human individuals (dated by TCRdb to about 2020). Receptor amplification or capture employed the immunoSEQ multiplex PCR assay. As stored in TCRdb, this immuneACCESS dataset retains in-frame rearrangements with V and J assigned. A fraction of the clones does not appear; measured against another copy, unresolved V genes explain less than half of the discrepancy, and the remainder lacks a known reason. The sample records roughly 2,000,000 clones, about 95% of which are singletons. Under 1.5% of the sample rests with the top ten. For the CD8 naive samples, CD45RO-negative cells were positively selected for CCR7, yielding a CD45RA+CCR7+ population from which TemRA cells were excluded. The sequenced sample was naive CD8+ T cells sorted from blood. Read against the paper, the sample's cell subset or site label means: CD45RA+CCR7+. The receptors originated from a man between 18 and 29 years old in good health.

This clone was seen only once. CDR3 protein: CASALVAGASTDTQYF. In DNA, the CDR3 is TGTGCCAGCGCTCTGGTCGCGGGAGCCAGCACAGATACGCAGTATTTT. This chain joins TRBV27 and TRBJ2-3; the match to TRBD2 covers 7 bases. The CDR3 is made up of 16 amino acids. Per the germline V gene, CDR1 is MNHEY and CDR2 is SMNVEV (reference sequence). V was clipped by 8 bases and J by 0 bases; unmatched bases: 11.

V and J are TRBV5-1 and TRBJ1-4, with 9 bases identical to TRBD1. The germline V gene has CDR1 SGHRS and CDR2 YFSETQ. There are 17 residues in the CDR3. J was trimmed by 2 bases and V by 5 bases; bases with no gene match: 10. The chain's CDR3 is CASSWDRVNLTNEKLFF. DNA of the CDR3: TGCGCCAGCAGTTGGGACAGGGTTAACCTTACTAATGAAAAACTGTTTTTT.

This sequence joins TRBV5-1 and TRBJ2-7, with 9 bases fitting TRBD2. The CDR3 contains 16 residues. Per the germline V gene, CDR1 is SGHRS and CDR2 is YFSETQ. J was trimmed by 0 bases and V by 0 bases; bases with no gene match: 4. CDR3 DNA: TGCGCCAGCAGCTTGGACTGGACTAGCGTCTCCTACGAGCAGTACTTC. Protein product: CASSLDWTSVSYEQYF.

J is TRBJ2-7 and V is TRBV9, with D uncertain. Germline CDR1 is SGDLS and CDR2 is YYNGEE. There are 14 residues in the CDR3. V gave up 4 bases and J gave up 5 bases, with 16 bases separating them. The CDR3 region is CASSLHQVMDEQYF. The CDR3 coding sequence is TGTGCCAGCAGCCTCCATCAGGTTATGGACGAGCAGTACTTC. Combining the CDR3 with reference TRBV9 and TRBJ2-7 gives the whole variable domain DSGVTQTPKHLITATGQRVTLRCSPRSGDLSVYWYQQSLDQGLQFLIQYYNGEERAKGNILERFSAQQFPDLHSELNLSSLELGDSALYFCASSLHQVMDEQYFGPGTRLTVT.

This clone was seen more than once but under ten times. This chain connects TRBV27 to TRBJ1-5; 10 bases are a match to TRBD1. The CDR3 covers 16 residues. In germline, CDR1 is MNHEY, CDR2 SMNVEV (reference sequence). J lost 2 bases, V lost 4 bases, and 5 bases had no gene match. CDR3 sequence (DNA): TGTGCCAGCAGTTCGACAGGGGGCGGCGGCAATCAGCCCCAGCATTTT. Protein product: CASSSTGGGGNQPQHF.

A note on this clone: The sample holds other DNA sequences that translate to the same CDR3. The J gene is TRBJ2-3, the V gene TRBV6-5; D is ambiguous. This CDR3 spans 13 amino acids. Deletions cut 2 bases from V and 4 bases from J, with 7 bases between. Germline CDR1 reads MNHEY; CDR2 reads SVGAGI. CDR3 DNA: TGTGCCAGCAGTTACCTTGGGGCAGATACGCAGTATTTT. Protein sequence: CASSYLGADTQYF.

CDR3: CSALPGDRTYNEQFF. In DNA, the CDR3 is TGCAGCGCCCTCCCCGGGGACAGAACCTACAATGAGCAGTTCTTC. J is TRBJ2-1 and V is TRBV29-1; 7 nucleotides agree with TRBD1. The CDR3 has 15 amino acids. Germline loops: CDR1 SQVTM, CDR2 ANQGSEA. The J segment lost 2 bases and the V segment lost 7 bases, leaving 11 bases of the junction unmatched.

The chain is built from TRBV5-4 and TRBJ2-3, with 11 bases matching TRBD2. Germline V lookup: CDR1 SGHNT, CDR2 YYREEE (reference sequence). After removal of 1 base from V and 2 bases from J, the junction contained 6 bases not matched to a gene. CDR3 length: 17 amino acids. The DNA of the CDR3 is TGTGCCAGCAGCTTGTTAGCGGGAGGGCCGGACACAGATACGCAGTATTTT. Translating gives CASSLLAGGPDTDTQYF.

This chain links TRBV2 with TRBJ2-3; D might be TRBD1 (6 bases). Germline lookup yields CDR1 SNHLY and CDR2 FYNNEI. The CDR3 has 14 amino acids. Trimming removed 8 bases at V and 5 bases at J, with 17 bases between. CDR3 amino acids: CASLGDGDIDTQYF. CDR3 DNA: TGTGCCAGCCTCGGGGACGGGGACATAGATACGCAGTATTTT. Variable domain in full (rest from reference TRBV2 and TRBJ2-3): EPEVTQTPSHQVTQMGQEVILRCVPISNHLYFYWYRQILGQKVEFLVSFYNNEISEKSEIFDDQFSVERPDGSNFTLKIRSTKLEDSAMYFCASLGDGDIDTQYFGPGTRLTVL.

This clone was picked up one time. The chain links TRBV10-2 to TRBJ2-5; weak D call: TRBD2 (5 bases). From germline, CDR1 is WSHSY and CDR2 SAAADI. Trimming took 6 bases from V and 0 from J, leaving 14 bases between them. The CDR3 covers 15 residues. In DNA, the CDR3 is TGCGCCAGCAGCCCTAGCCCAGTGTACCAAGAGACCCAGTACTTC. It specifies CASSPSPVYQETQYF.

V gene TRBV10-1 combines with J gene TRBJ2-2; 8 nucleotides match TRBD2. This CDR3 contains 17 residues. The V and J ends lost 4 bases and 1 base, in that order; junction bases with no gene match: 8. The germline V gene has CDR1 WNHNN and CDR2 SYGVQD (reference sequence). The CDR3 spells CASSAPRGGLNTGELFF. The DNA of the CDR3 is TGCGCCAGCAGTGCCCCCCGGGGGGGTTTGAACACCGGGGAGCTGTTTTTT.

The V call is TRBV19, the J call TRBJ1-1; perhaps TRBD1 as D (5 bases). The CDR3 loop spans 15 amino acids. Germline V CDR1 and CDR2: LNHDA, SQIVND (reference sequence). Trimming removed 7 bases at V and 1 base at J, with 16 bases between. The CDR3 here is CASTTTLQGNTEAFF. CDR3 nucleotides: TGTGCCAGTACCACCACCTTGCAGGGGAACACTGAAGCTTTCTTT.

This rearrangement joins TRBV9 to TRBJ1-1, with TRBD1 matching over 10 bases. This CDR3 region has 15 residues. Germline V gene sequence: CDR1 SGDLS, CDR2 YYNGEE. V was pared by 4 bases and J by 5 bases, with 8 bases of the junction left unmatched. CDR3 DNA sequence: TGTGCCAGCAGCAGAGTGGACAGGGGGGATACTGAAGCTTTCTTT. This gives the protein CASSRVDRGDTEAFF.

V usage is TRBV7-2 and J usage is TRBJ2-7; tentatively, D is TRBD1 (6 bases). Germline CDR1 SGHTA, CDR2 FQGNSA. The germline V and J ends were trimmed by 1 base and 6 bases, with 22 bases remaining between them. This CDR3 spans 17 amino acids. The CDR3 region has the DNA TGTGCCAGCAGCTTAGTAGGGGGACACGTCGCTCCGGGCGAGCAGTACTTC. This gives the protein CASSLVGGHVAPGEQYF.